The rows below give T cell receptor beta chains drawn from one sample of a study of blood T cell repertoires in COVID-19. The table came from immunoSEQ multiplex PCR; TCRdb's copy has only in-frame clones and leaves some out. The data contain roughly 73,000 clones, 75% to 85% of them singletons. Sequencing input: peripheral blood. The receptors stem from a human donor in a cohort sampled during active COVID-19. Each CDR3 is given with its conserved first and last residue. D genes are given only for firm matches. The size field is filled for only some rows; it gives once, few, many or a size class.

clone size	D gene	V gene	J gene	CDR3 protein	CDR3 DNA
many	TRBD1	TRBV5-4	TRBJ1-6	CASSAAGTALNSPLHF	TGTGCCAGCAGCGCGGCCGGGACAGCCCTTAATTCACCCCTCCACTTT
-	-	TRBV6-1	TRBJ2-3	CASSEASIGTQYF	TGTGCCAGCAGTGAAGCCAGTATTGGTACGCAGTATTTT
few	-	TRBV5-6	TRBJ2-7	CASSQGGPGEQYF	TGTGCCAGCAGCCAGGGGGGACCGGGCGAGCAGTACTTC
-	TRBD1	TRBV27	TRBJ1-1	CASSSPRQGSITEAFF	TGTGCCAGCAGTTCCCCCAGACAGGGTAGTATCACTGAAGCTTTCTTT
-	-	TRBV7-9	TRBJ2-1	CASSPQKFTRYNEQFF	TGTGCCAGCAGCCCGCAAAAATTCACTAGGTACAATGAGCAGTTCTTC
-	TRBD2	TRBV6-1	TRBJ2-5	CASSERYIAGAQETQYF	TGTGCCAGCAGTGAAAGGTATATAGCGGGAGCACAAGAGACCCAGTACTTC
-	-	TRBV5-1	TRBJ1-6	CASSLVGERSPLHF	TGCGCCAGCAGCTTGGTCGGGGAGCGATCACCCCTCCACTTT
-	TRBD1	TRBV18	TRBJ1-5	CASSPPGAGQGGQPQHF	TGTGCCAGCTCACCACCGGGGGCGGGACAGGGAGGTCAGCCCCAGCATTTT
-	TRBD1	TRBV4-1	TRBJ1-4	CASSQDRTGDEKLFF	TGCGCCAGCAGCCAAGATAGGACAGGGGATGAAAAACTGTTTTTT
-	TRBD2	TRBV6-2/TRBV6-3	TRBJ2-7	CASSYSTSGSYEQYF	TGTGCCAGCAGTTACTCGACTAGCGGCTCCTACGAGCAGTACTTC
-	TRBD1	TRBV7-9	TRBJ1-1	CASSLSAGQGPTEAFF	TGTGCCAGCAGCTTATCTGCGGGACAGGGTCCCACTGAAGCTTTCTTT
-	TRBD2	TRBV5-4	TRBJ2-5	CASSSTSGRRETQYF	TGTGCCAGCAGCTCCACTAGCGGGAGGAGAGAGACCCAGTACTTC
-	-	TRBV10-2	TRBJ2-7	CASSEHRSYEQYF	TGCGCCAGCAGTGAGCACAGGAGCTACGAGCAGTACTTC
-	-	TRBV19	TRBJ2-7	CASSIGALSYEQYF	TGTGCCAGTAGTATAGGGGCACTCTCCTACGAGCAGTACTTC
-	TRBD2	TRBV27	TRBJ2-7	CASRGGFYEQYF	TGTGCCAGCAGGGGGGGGTTCTACGAGCAGTACTTC
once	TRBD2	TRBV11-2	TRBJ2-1	CASSLTSVYNEQFF	TGTGCCAGCAGCTTGACTAGCGTCTACAATGAGCAGTTCTTC
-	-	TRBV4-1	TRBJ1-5	CASSQEYRGQPQHF	TGCGCCAGCAGCCAAGAATATCGAGGACAGCCCCAGCATTTT
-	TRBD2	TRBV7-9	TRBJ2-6	CASSSRTSPSSGANVLTF	TGTGCCAGCAGCTCGAGGACTAGTCCTAGCTCTGGGGCCAACGTCCTGACTTTC
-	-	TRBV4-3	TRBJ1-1	CASSQENILTEAFF	TGCGCCAGCAGCCAAGAGAACATCCTCACTGAAGCTTTCTTT
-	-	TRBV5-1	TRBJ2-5	CASSPRGTAQETQYF	TGCGCCAGCAGCCCCCGGGGGACAGCCCAAGAGACCCAGTACTTC
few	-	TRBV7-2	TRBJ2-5	CASNLKDSNQETQYF	TGTGCCAGCAACTTGAAAGACTCCAACCAAGAGACCCAGTACTTC
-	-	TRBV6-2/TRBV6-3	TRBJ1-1	CASSYSRANTEAFF	TGTGCCAGCAGTTACTCGAGGGCGAACACTGAAGCTTTCTTT
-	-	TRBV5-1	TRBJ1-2	CASSEGREGYGYTF	TGCGCCAGCAGCGAAGGAAGGGAGGGTTATGGCTACACCTTC
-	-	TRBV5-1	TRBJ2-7	CASSFDGSYEQYF	TGCGCCAGCAGCTTCGACGGGTCCTACGAGCAGTACTTC
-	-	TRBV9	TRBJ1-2	CASSPNSGAPNYGYTF	TGTGCCAGCAGCCCCAACTCAGGGGCCCCTAACTATGGCTACACCTTC
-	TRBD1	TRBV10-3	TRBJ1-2	CAISELDRESSGYTF	TGTGCCATCAGTGAGTTGGACAGGGAGTCCTCTGGCTACACCTTC
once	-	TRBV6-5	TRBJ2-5	CASSHDRETQYF	TGTGCCAGCAGTCACGACAGGGAGACCCAGTACTTC
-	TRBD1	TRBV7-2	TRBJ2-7	CASSFGDRGHEQYF	TGTGCCAGCAGCTTTGGGGACAGGGGCCACGAGCAGTACTTC
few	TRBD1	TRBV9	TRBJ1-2	CASSPPTGVYGYTF	TGTGCCAGCAGCCCCCCGACAGGGGTCTATGGCTACACCTTC
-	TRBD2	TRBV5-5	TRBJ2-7	CASSLVGAGGPDEQYF	TGTGCCAGCAGCTTGGTAGGAGCGGGAGGGCCGGACGAGCAGTACTTC
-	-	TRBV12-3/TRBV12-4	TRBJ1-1	CASTLGAEAFF	TGTGCCAGCACTCTAGGGGCTGAAGCTTTCTTT
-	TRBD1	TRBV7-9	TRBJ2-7	CASSQATGEYEQYF	TGTGCCAGCAGTCAGGCGACAGGGGAATACGAGCAGTACTTC
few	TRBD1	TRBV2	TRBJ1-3	CASSPNRGTGNTIYF	TGTGCCAGCAGTCCAAACAGGGGAACTGGAAACACCATATATTTT
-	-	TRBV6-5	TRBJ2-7	CASRTGLPYEQYF	TGTGCCAGCAGGACAGGTCTCCCCTACGAGCAGTACTTC
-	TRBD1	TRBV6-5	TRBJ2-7	CASRQDRARSYEQYF	TGTGCCAGCAGACAGGACAGGGCCCGCTCCTACGAGCAGTACTTC
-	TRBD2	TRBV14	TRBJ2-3	CASSQGYSGRGTDTQYF	TGTGCCAGCAGCCAAGGGTATAGCGGGAGAGGAACAGATACGCAGTATTTT
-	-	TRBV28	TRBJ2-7	CASSLPFTPGDSRYEQYF	TGTGCCAGCAGTCTTCCATTCACACCTGGGGACTCCCGCTACGAGCAGTACTTC
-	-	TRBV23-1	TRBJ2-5	CASSQTPGHHQETQYF	TGCGCCAGCAGTCAAACACCGGGACACCACCAAGAGACCCAGTACTTC
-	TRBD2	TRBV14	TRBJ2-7	CASSQVTSGKSSYEQYF	TGTGCCAGCAGCCAAGTAACTAGCGGGAAGAGCTCCTACGAGCAGTACTTC
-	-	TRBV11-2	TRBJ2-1	CASTRGGGGYNEQFF	TGTGCCAGCACCCGTGGGGGAGGGGGGTACAATGAGCAGTTCTTC
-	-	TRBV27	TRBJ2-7	CASSLSTGTNYEQYF	TGTGCCAGCAGTTTATCGACCGGGACAAACTACGAGCAGTACTTC
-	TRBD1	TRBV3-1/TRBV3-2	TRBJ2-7	CASSQRAGGTYEQYF	TGTGCCAGCAGCCAGAGGGCAGGGGGCACCTACGAGCAGTACTTC
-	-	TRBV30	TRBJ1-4	CAWESEVNEKLFF	TGTGCCTGGGAGTCGGAGGTTAATGAAAAACTGTTTTTT
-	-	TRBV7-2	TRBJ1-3	CASSLRVSGNTIYF	TGTGCCAGCAGCCTCAGGGTTTCTGGAAACACCATATATTTT
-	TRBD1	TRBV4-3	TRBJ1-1	CASSQGQGLEYTEAFF	TGCGCCAGCAGCCAAGGACAGGGGTTAGAGTACACTGAAGCTTTCTTT
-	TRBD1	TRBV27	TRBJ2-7	CASSYQDRTGEQYF	TGTGCCAGCAGTTACCAGGACAGGACGGGCGAGCAGTACTTC
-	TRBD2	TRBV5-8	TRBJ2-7	CASSLGLAGGIAYEQYF	TGTGCCAGCAGCTTAGGGCTAGCGGGAGGGATAGCCTACGAGCAGTACTTC
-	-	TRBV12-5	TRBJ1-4	CASGQGSSSNEKLFF	TGTGCTAGTGGACAGGGTTCATCATCTAATGAAAAACTGTTTTTT
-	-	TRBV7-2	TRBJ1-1	CASSLHTGNTEAFF	TGTGCCAGCAGCTTACATACAGGGAACACTGAAGCTTTCTTT
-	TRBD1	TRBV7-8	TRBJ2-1	CASSPWTGGNEQFF	TGTGCCAGCAGCCCATGGACAGGGGGAAATGAGCAGTTCTTC
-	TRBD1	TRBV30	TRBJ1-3	CAWGYKGARGNTIYF	TGTGCCTGGGGGTACAAGGGGGCGCGAGGAAACACCATATATTTT
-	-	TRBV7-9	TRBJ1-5	CASSSGGLQPQHF	TGTGCCAGCAGCTCCGGGGGGCTTCAGCCCCAGCATTTT
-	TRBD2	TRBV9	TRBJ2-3	CASSVRPSGLSTDTQYF	TGTGCCAGCAGCGTACGACCTAGCGGATTAAGCACAGATACGCAGTATTTT
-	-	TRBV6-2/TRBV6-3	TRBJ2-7	CASSYSPRRVLYEQYF	TGTGCCAGCAGTTACTCCCCCAGGCGGGTACTCTACGAGCAGTACTTC
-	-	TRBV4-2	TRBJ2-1	CASSQERGEGRGGEQFF	TGTGCCAGCAGCCAAGAAAGGGGGGAGGGCAGAGGTGGTGAGCAGTTCTTC
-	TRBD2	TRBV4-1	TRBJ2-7	CASSQAPSGSQISYEQYF	TGCGCCAGCAGCCAAGCGCCTAGCGGGAGCCAGATCTCGTACGAGCAGTACTTC
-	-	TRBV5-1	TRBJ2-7	CASSLAVDSYEQYF	TGCGCCAGCAGCTTGGCGGTCGATTCCTACGAGCAGTACTTC
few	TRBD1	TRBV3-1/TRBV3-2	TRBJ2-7	CASSQRDRDYEQYF	TGTGCCAGCAGCCAACGGGACAGGGACTACGAGCAGTACTTC